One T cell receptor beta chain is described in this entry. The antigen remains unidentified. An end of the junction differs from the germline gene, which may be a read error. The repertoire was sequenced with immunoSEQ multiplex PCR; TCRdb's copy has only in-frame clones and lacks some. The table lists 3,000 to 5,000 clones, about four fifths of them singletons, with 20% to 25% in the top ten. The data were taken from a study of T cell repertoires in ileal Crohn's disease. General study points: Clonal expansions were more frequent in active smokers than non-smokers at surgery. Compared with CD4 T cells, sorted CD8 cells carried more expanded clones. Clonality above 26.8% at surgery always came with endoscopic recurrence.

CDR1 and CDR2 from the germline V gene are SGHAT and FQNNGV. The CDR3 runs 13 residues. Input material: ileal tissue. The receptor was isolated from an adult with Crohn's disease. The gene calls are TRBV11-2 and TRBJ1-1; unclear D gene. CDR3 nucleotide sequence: TGTGCCAGCAGCTTGAGTGAGAGCACTGAAGTTTTCTTT. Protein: CASSLSESTEVFF.